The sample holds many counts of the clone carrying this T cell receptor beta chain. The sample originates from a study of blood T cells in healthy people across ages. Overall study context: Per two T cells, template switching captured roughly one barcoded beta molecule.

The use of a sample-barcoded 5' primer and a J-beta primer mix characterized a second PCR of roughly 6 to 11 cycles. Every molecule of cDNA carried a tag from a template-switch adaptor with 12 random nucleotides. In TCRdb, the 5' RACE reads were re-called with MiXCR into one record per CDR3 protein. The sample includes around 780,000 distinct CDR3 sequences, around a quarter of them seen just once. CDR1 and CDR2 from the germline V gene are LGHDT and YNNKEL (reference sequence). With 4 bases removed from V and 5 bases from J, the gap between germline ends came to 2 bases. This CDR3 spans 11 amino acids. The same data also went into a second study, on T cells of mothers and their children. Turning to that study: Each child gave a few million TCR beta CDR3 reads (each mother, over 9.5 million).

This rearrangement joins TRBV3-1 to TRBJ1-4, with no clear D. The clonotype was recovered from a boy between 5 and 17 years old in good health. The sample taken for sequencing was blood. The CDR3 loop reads CASSRNEKLFF. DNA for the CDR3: TGTGCCAGCAGCCGGAATGAAAAACTGTTTTTT.